The 3 T cell receptor beta chains presented below share a single source sample, sequenced in a study of OX40 agonist ivuxolimab in advanced cancers. Measured with immunoSEQ multiplex PCR; TCRdb has only the in-frame clones, and not every one. The data contain around 26,000 clones, roughly 90% of them seen just once; the ten biggest clones take up less than 25%. Here the sequenced sample was CD4+ or CD8+ T cells sorted from blood, taken in a trial of the OX40 agonist ivuxolimab. Source of these receptors: an adult with an advanced solid tumor such as melanoma, head and neck, liver or kidney cancer.

The chain carries TRBV28 and TRBJ2-7, with a tentative D call TRBD2 (6 bases). Germline lookup yields CDR1 MDHEN and CDR2 SYDVKM. Trimming removed 4 bases at V and 1 base at J, with 20 bases between. The CDR3 sequence is 17 residues long. CDR3 protein: CASSSSLRDSFSYEQYF. In DNA, the CDR3 is TGTGCCAGCAGTTCATCACTCCGGGACTCATTTTCCTACGAGCAGTACTTC.

This chain links TRBV30 with TRBJ2-1; 16 bases agree with TRBD2. The CDR3 contains 18 residues. In germline, CDR1 is GTSNPN, CDR2 SVGIG (reference sequence). J was trimmed by 6 bases and V by 4 bases; bases with no gene match: 12. In DNA, the CDR3 is TGTGCCTGGACGGGACTAGCGGGAGGGCCGAATGTTTTCAATGAGCAGTTCTTC. The encoded protein is CAWTGLAGGPNVFNEQFF.

The rearrangement joins TRBV11-2 to TRBJ2-3; maybe TRBD2 (6 bases). Deletions cut 2 bases from V and 6 bases from J, with 15 bases between. This CDR3 comprises 15 residues. Germline values: CDR1 SGHAT, CDR2 FQNNGV. CDR3 amino acids: CASSLHPAGGDTQYF. CDR3 DNA sequence: TGTGCCAGCAGCTTACATCCCGCAGGAGGGGATACGCAGTATTTT. The full variable domain, in which reference TRBV11-2 and TRBJ2-3 provide the parts outside the CDR3, is EAGVAQSPRYKIIEKRQSVAFWCNPISGHATLYWYQQILGQGPKLLIQFQNNGVVDDSQLPKDRFSAERLKGVDSTLKIQPAKLEDSAVYLCASSLHPAGGDTQYFGPGTRLTVL.